Presented here are 29 T cell receptor beta chains from one specimen sequenced in a study of monozygotic twins with cystic fibrosis. Produced via immunoSEQ multiplex PCR; TCRdb's table is partial and in-frame only. The sample has 32,000 or so clones, more than 85% seen once. Source material: blood. Receptors were obtained from a girl aged 2 to 9 with cystic fibrosis.

As regards this clone: The junction departs from germline at one end; a sequencing error may be responsible. This chain uses TRBV6-5 with TRBJ1-2, with D perhaps TRBD1 (6 bases). The CDR3 is 14 residues long. CDR1 MNHEY and CDR2 SVGAGI come from the germline V gene. This chain's CDR3 is CASSRRTANYGYTF. The CDR3 region has the DNA TGTGCCAGCAGCCGACGGACAGCTAATTATGGCTACACCTTC.

The CDR3: CASSLGGAGEQYF. CDR3 coding DNA: TGTGCCAGCAGTTTAGGGGGGGCAGGCGAGCAGTACTTC. The rearrangement joins TRBV28 to TRBJ2-7; D may be TRBD2 (7 bases). Germline assignment: CDR1 MDHEN and CDR2 SYDVKM. Deletions cut 2 bases from V and 6 bases from J, with 11 bases between. The CDR3 totals 13 residues.

The chain employs TRBV30 and TRBJ2-5, with D maybe TRBD1 (5 bases). Germline lookup yields CDR1 GTSNPN and CDR2 SVGIG (reference sequence). V was pared by 0 bases and J by 2 bases, with 7 bases between. This CDR3 region has 13 residues. As DNA, the CDR3 is TGTGCCTGGAGTGTACAGGTTCAAGAGACCCAGTACTTC. It codes for CAWSVQVQETQYF.

The V call is TRBV7-2, the J call TRBJ1-2, with D unresolved. Germline V gives CDR1 SGHTA, CDR2 FQGNSA. This CDR3 region has 15 residues. V was cut by 1 base and J by 3 bases, with 12 bases left in between. Here the CDR3 reads CASSLGLQPDYGYTF. The CDR3 nucleotides read TGTGCCAGCAGCTTAGGGTTACAGCCCGACTATGGCTACACCTTC.

The V gene is TRBV29-1, the J gene TRBJ1-2; 9 bases agree with TRBD1. The CDR3 length is 14 residues. Trimming at V came to 3 bases and at J to 3 bases, leaving 5 bases not matched to a gene. Germline values: CDR1 SQVTM, CDR2 ANQGSEA. CDR3 sequence: CSVEGQGMHYGYTF. In DNA, the CDR3 is TGCAGCGTTGAGGGACAGGGTATGCACTATGGCTACACCTTC.

The chain combines TRBV7-9 with TRBJ1-2, with D unclear. Germline CDR1 is SEHNR and CDR2 is FQNEAQ (reference sequence). CDR3 length: 16 residues. The V end was cut by 0 bases, the J end by 0 bases, with 11 bases between. CDR3 DNA: TGTGCCAGCAGCTTAGCGTCAAGTGAAGCTAACTATGGCTACACCTTC. Its translation: CASSLASSEANYGYTF.

The CDR3 reads CASSYARTVPGEAFF. CDR3 bases: TGCGCCAGCAGCTACGCCCGGACAGTCCCGGGTGAAGCTTTCTTT. The rearrangement links TRBV5-1 to TRBJ1-1; a possible D gene is TRBD1 (6 bases). The CDR3 has 15 residues. Germline assignment: CDR1 SGHRS and CDR2 YFSETQ. The V end was cut by 3 bases, the J end by 7 bases, with 19 bases between.

The gene calls are TRBV29-1 and TRBJ2-7; possible D gene TRBD1, 5 bases. The CDR3 consists of 17 residues. Germline V lookup: CDR1 SQVTM, CDR2 ANQGSEA. The V end was cut by 7 bases, the J end by 3 bases, with 28 bases between. CDR3 nucleotide sequence: TGCAGCGGGCCGCGACATACTCCATGGCTGGGGCACTACGAGCAGTACTTC. Translated, it gives CSGPRHTPWLGHYEQYF.

This clone was found once. The J gene is TRBJ1-1, the V gene TRBV7-6, with a weak D call TRBD1 (6 bases). V was trimmed by 1 base and J by 0 bases, leaving 9 bases between them. Germline V gives CDR1 SGHVS, CDR2 FNYEAQ. The CDR3 loop spans 15 amino acids. The CDR3 DNA reads TGTGCCAGCAGCTTAGAGGGGGACCTGAACACTGAAGCTTTCTTT. Its translation: CASSLEGDLNTEAFF.

The chain couples TRBV28 to TRBJ1-2; perhaps TRBD1 as D (5 bases). Germline values: CDR1 MDHEN, CDR2 SYDVKM. CDR3 length equals 16 residues. The V and J ends lost 7 bases and 4 bases respectively, with 22 bases between them. The CDR3 reads CASIQTPVGGGYGYTF. CDR3 DNA sequence: TGTGCCAGCATTCAGACCCCCGTTGGGGGAGGCTATGGCTACACCTTC.

The chain carries TRBV7-2 and TRBJ2-3; 12 bases map to TRBD2. Germline V lookup: CDR1 SGHTA, CDR2 FQGNSA. The CDR3 runs to 15 residues. V was clipped by 5 bases and J by 3 bases; unmatched bases: 3. The CDR3: CASSVTSGSTDTQYF. The CDR3 DNA sequence: TGTGCCAGCAGCGTGACTAGCGGGAGTACAGATACGCAGTATTTT.

The V gene is TRBV27, the J gene TRBJ1-1, with no clear D. V lost 11 bases to trimming and J lost 0 bases, with 19 bases between them. Germline-derived CDR1 and CDR2 are MNHEY and SMNVEV (reference sequence). The CDR3 totals 15 residues. The CDR3 sequence: CAFQPARWMNTEAFF. Here the CDR3 DNA reads TGTGCCTTTCAACCTGCCCGATGGATGAACACTGAAGCTTTCTTT.

The chain links TRBV19 to TRBJ1-6; D gene unclear. Between the trimmed V and J ends, which lost 3 bases and 0 bases, there was a span of 6 bases. Germline V gene data show CDR1 as LNHDA and CDR2 as SQIVND (reference sequence). The CDR3 has 15 amino acids. The CDR3 nucleotides read TGTGCCAGTAGTATGGCTCTCTCCTATAATTCACCCCTCCACTTT. Translated, it gives CASSMALSYNSPLHF.

The rearrangement joins TRBV6-5 to TRBJ1-1; 8 bases are shared with TRBD1. The germline V gene has CDR1 MNHEY and CDR2 SVGAGI. V dropped 5 bases and J dropped 3; count of bases not matched to a gene: 8. The length of the CDR3 is 15 residues. In DNA, the CDR3 is TGTGCCAGCAGTACGATGACAGGGGAAGACACTGAAGCTTTCTTT. Translating it yields CASSTMTGEDTEAFF.

This chain uses TRBV5-1 with TRBJ1-1, with a weak D call TRBD1 (6 bases). The CDR3 consists of 14 residues. Trimming cost V 2 bases and J 11 bases, with 19 bases left between them. The germline CDR1 and CDR2 sequences are SGHRS and YFSETQ. The chain's CDR3 is CASSFLGGDSGAFF. CDR3 sequence (DNA): TGCGCCAGCAGCTTTCTGGGGGGCGATTCTGGCGCTTTCTTT.

The chain uses TRBV6-6 and TRBJ1-1, with D unresolved. The V gene lost 0 bases and the J gene lost 4 bases, with 12 bases spanning the gap. The germline V gene encodes CDR1 MNHNY and CDR2 SVGAGI (reference sequence). The CDR3 sequence is 15 residues long. The CDR3 bases are TGTGCCAGCAGTTACTCTGACCGAGGGAGCACTGAAGCTTTCTTT. As protein: CASSYSDRGSTEAFF.

The chain joins TRBV6-5 to TRBJ2-5; D is possibly TRBD1 or TRBD2 (5 bases each). The V end was cut by 7 bases, the J end by 4 bases, with 19 bases between. The CDR3 runs to 15 residues. In germline, CDR1 is MNHEY, CDR2 SVGAGI. The CDR3 coding sequence is TGTGCCAGCAACCTTCAGAGGGGAGATTTAGAGACCCAGTACTTC. Amino acid sequence: CASNLQRGDLETQYF.

The rearrangement links TRBV28 to TRBJ1-6; D gene ambiguous. CDR3 length: 14 amino acids. The V and J ends lost 0 bases and 8 bases respectively, with 8 bases between them. Germline V CDR1 and CDR2: MDHEN, SYDVKM. The CDR3 DNA is TGTGCCAGCAGTTTATGGGGCTCCTATTCACCCCTCCACTTT. Protein sequence: CASSLWGSYSPLHF. The full variable domain, rest sourced from reference TRBV28 and TRBJ1-6, is DVKVTQSSRYLVKRTGEKVFLECVQDMDHENMFWYRQDPGLGLRLIYFSYDVKMKEKGDIPEGYSVSREKKERFSLILESASTNQTSMYLCASSLWGSYSPLHFGNGTRLTVT.

The chain has TRBV30 and TRBJ2-5; 11 nucleotides align to TRBD2. This CDR3 is built from 16 residues. Germline-derived CDR1 and CDR2 are GTSNPN and SVGIG (reference sequence). Trimming cost V 3 bases and J 4 bases; bases outside gene matches: 10. The CDR3 DNA follows: TGTGCCTGGAGCCTCATAGCGGGGGGGACTTTAGAGACCCAGTACTTC. It encodes CAWSLIAGGTLETQYF.

The chain is built from TRBV5-4 and TRBJ2-7; D gene uncertain. This CDR3 comprises 12 residues. The germline V and J ends were trimmed by 0 bases and 6 bases, with 7 bases remaining between them. Per the germline V gene, CDR1 is SGHNT and CDR2 is YYREEE (reference sequence). CDR3 sequence reads: CASSLDSSEQYF. CDR3 DNA sequence: TGTGCCAGCAGCTTGGACAGTTCCGAGCAGTACTTC.

J is TRBJ2-1 and V is TRBV9; 12 bases align to TRBD2. Losses at the gene ends were 3 bases for V and 3 bases for J; bases not matched to a gene: 10. The CDR3 length is 18 residues. CDR1 SGDLS and CDR2 YYNGEE come from the germline V gene. Here the CDR3 reads CASSASSGRGDRYNEQFF. The CDR3 DNA sequence: TGTGCCAGCAGCGCCTCTAGCGGGAGGGGGGACCGCTACAATGAGCAGTTCTTC.

This chain joins TRBV18 and TRBJ2-7, with 9 positions matching TRBD2. Germline V gives CDR1 KGHSH, CDR2 LQKENI. Unmatched junction bases numbered 15, after V lost 6 bases and J lost 0 bases. The CDR3 contains 18 residues. CDR3 protein: CASSPKLASGASSYEQYF. CDR3 nucleotide sequence: TGTGCCAGCTCCCCCAAATTAGCTAGCGGGGCCAGCTCCTACGAGCAGTACTTC.

The chain combines TRBV9 with TRBJ1-2; D is unclear. Trimming cost V 6 bases and J 5 bases, with 11 bases left between them. This CDR3 comprises 12 residues. Looked up from germline, CDR1 is SGDLS and CDR2 is YYNGEE. The CDR3 here is CASTSGGYGYTF. The CDR3 DNA follows: TGTGCCAGCACCTCGGGAGGGTATGGCTACACCTTC.

The rearrangement uses TRBV6-1 and TRBJ2-1; no clear D. There are 11 residues in the CDR3. Trimming cost V 5 bases and J 7 bases, with 6 bases left between them. The germline CDR1 and CDR2 sequences are MNHNS and SASEGT. This CDR3 is CASSPSNEQFF. DNA of the CDR3: TGTGCCAGCAGTCCCTCGAATGAGCAGTTCTTC.

CDR3 nucleotide sequence: TGTGCCAGCAGTTCCAGCGGGAGGTGGGAGACCCAGTACTTC. Protein: CASSSSGRWETQYF. The chain employs TRBV28 and TRBJ2-5, with TRBD2 matching 9 bases. V was pared by 4 bases and J by 5 bases, with 5 bases of the junction left unmatched. Germline CDR1 is MDHEN and CDR2 is SYDVKM. The CDR3 has 14 residues. Full variable domain (rest looked up from reference TRBV28 and TRBJ2-5): DVKVTQSSRYLVKRTGEKVFLECVQDMDHENMFWYRQDPGLGLRLIYFSYDVKMKEKGDIPEGYSVSREKKERFSLILESASTNQTSMYLCASSSSGRWETQYFGPGTRLLVL.

The chain recombines TRBV5-1 with TRBJ1-1, with D unclear. Germline-derived CDR1 and CDR2 are SGHRS and YFSETQ. The CDR3 is 15 amino acids. V was shortened by 3 bases and J by 0 bases, with 12 bases between the two germline ends. The CDR3 region is CASSSGFEMNTEAFF. As DNA, the CDR3 is TGCGCCAGCAGCTCGGGGTTCGAAATGAACACTGAAGCTTTCTTT.

This chain uses TRBV14 with TRBJ1-1; no reliable D call. Trimming pared 1 base from V and 2 bases from J, leaving 11 bases between. Germline V CDR1 and CDR2: SGHDN, FVKESK. The CDR3 extends over 15 amino acids. The CDR3, as DNA: TGTGCCAGCAGCCAAGCTCCCGCGGTTAACACTGAAGCTTTCTTT. Translated: CASSQAPAVNTEAFF.

The chain uses TRBV11-2 and TRBJ2-3; D gene uncertain. CDR1 is SGHAT and CDR2 is FQNNGV in the germline V gene. The CDR3 covers 12 residues. Trimming stripped 3 bases from V and 6 bases from J, with 7 bases between. For the CDR3, the DNA is TGTGCCAGCAGCTTGTCTGGCGATACGCAGTATTTT. It encodes CASSLSGDTQYF.

This chain connects TRBV18 to TRBJ1-1, with a weak D call TRBD1 (5 bases). The CDR3 totals 15 residues. In germline, CDR1 is KGHSH, CDR2 LQKENI. Trimming left V 1 base short and J 3 bases short, with 12 bases between. The CDR3 DNA sequence: TGTGCCAGCTCACCACTTCAGGGATTGGACACTGAAGCTTTCTTT. Protein: CASSPLQGLDTEAFF.